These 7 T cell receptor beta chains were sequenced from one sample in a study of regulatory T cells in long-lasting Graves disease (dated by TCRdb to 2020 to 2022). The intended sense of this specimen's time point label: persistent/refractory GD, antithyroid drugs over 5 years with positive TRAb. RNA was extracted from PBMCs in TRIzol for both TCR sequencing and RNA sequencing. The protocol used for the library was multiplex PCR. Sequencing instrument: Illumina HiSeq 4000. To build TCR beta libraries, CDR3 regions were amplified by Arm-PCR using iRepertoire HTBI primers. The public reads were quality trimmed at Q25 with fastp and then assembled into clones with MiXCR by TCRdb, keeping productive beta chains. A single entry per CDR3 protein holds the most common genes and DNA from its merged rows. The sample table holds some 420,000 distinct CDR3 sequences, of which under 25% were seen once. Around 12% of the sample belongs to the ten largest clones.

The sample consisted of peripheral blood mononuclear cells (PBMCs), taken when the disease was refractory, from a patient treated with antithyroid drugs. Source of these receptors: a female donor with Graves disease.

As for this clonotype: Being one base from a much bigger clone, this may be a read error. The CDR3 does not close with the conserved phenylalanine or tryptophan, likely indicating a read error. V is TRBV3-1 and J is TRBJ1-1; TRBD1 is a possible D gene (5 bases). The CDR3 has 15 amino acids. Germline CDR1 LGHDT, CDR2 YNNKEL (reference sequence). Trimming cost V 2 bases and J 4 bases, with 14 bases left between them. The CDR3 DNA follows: TGTGCCAGCAGCCAATTGAGCGGGGCGAGCACTGAAGCTTTCTCT. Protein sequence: CASSQLSGASTEAFS.

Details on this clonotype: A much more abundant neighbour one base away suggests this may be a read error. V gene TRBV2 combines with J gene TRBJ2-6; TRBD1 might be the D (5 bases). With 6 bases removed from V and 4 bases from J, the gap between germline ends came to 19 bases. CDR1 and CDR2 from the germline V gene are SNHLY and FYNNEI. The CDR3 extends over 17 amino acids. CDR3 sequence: CASSQGWGLSGANVLTF. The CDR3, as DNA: TGTGCCAGCAGCCAGGGATGGGGTCTATCGGGGGCCAACGTCCTGACTTTC.

CDR3: CSARGTKTSGNTIYF. The DNA for the CDR3 is TGCAGTGCTAGAGGGACAAAGACCTCTGGAAACACCATATATTTT. The V call is TRBV20-1, the J call TRBJ1-3; possible D gene TRBD1, 5 bases. There are 15 residues in the CDR3. V lost 1 base and J lost 0, with 10 bases in between. The germline CDR1 and CDR2 sequences are DFQATT and SNEGSKA (reference sequence).

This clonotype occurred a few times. CDR3 sequence: CAWSRQRNTEAFF. The CDR3 coding sequence is TGTGCCTGGAGTAGACAGCGGAACACTGAAGCTTTCTTT. The V call is TRBV30, the J call TRBJ1-1; possibly TRBD1 for D (5 bases). Germline values: CDR1 GTSNPN, CDR2 SVGIG (reference sequence). Trimming pared 2 bases from V and 1 base from J, leaving 8 bases between. CDR3 length equals 13 residues.

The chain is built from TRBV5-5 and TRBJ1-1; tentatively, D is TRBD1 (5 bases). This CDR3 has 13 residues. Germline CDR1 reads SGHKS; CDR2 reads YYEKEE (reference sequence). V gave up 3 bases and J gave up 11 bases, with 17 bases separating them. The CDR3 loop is CASSSPPGPSAFF. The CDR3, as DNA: TGTGCCAGCAGCTCGCCCCCGGGACCGAGCGCTTTCTTT.

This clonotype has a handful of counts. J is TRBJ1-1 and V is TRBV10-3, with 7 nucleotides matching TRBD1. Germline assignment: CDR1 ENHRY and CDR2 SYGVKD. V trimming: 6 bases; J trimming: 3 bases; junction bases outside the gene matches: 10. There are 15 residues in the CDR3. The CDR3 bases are TGTGCCATCAGACCCTGGGACAGTAAATACACTGAAGCTTTCTTT. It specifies CAIRPWDSKYTEAFF.

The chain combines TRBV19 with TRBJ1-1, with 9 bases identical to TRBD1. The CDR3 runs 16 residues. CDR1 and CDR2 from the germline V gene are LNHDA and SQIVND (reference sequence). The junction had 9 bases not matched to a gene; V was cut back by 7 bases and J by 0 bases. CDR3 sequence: CASKMGQGSMNTEAFF. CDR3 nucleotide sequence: TGTGCCAGTAAGATGGGACAGGGATCAATGAACACTGAAGCTTTCTTT.